Following are 21 T cell receptor beta chains from one sample sequenced in a study of tumor-infiltrating lymphocytes in oesophageal squamous cell carcinoma. TCRdb analysed the PCR reads with MiXCR anew, one entry per CDR3 protein. In the table there are 15,000 to 20,000 distinct CDR3 sequences, about 50% of which are singletons. Sequencing was performed on esophageal tumor tissue. These receptors all stem from a male donor with esophageal squamous cell carcinoma.

The chain carries TRBV7-2 and TRBJ2-7; D is unclear. The DNA matches TRBJ2-5 better at its end, which makes the J call doubtful. CDR3 length: 11 amino acids. In germline, CDR1 is SGHTA, CDR2 FQGNSA. CDR3: CASSLSETQYF. The CDR3 bases are TGTGCCAGCAGCTTATCCGAGACCCAGTACTTC.

This chain uses TRBV7-8 with TRBJ2-1, with a tentative D call TRBD1 (5 bases). The closer fit of TRBJ2-7 to the DNA end suggests the J call may be wrong. The germline V gene encodes CDR1 SGHVS and CDR2 FQNEAQ. CDR3 size: 16 residues. The CDR3 sequence is CASSLGGSGSAYEQYF. CDR3 nucleotides: TGTGCCAGCAGCTTAGGGGGATCAGGGTCAGCCTACGAGCAGTACTTC.

This clonotype appeared a few times. The CDR3 DNA follows: TGTGCCAGCAGCCCTGAGGGCAGTTACTCCTACGAGCAGTACTTC. This translates into CASSPEGSYSYEQYF. This chain links TRBV7-6 with TRBJ2-5; tentatively, D is TRBD2 (5 bases). The last part of the DNA fits TRBJ2-7 better; the J call may be wrong. Per the germline V gene, CDR1 is SGHVS and CDR2 is FNYEAQ. This CDR3 region has 15 residues.

The CDR3 loop reads CASSLVPADTQYF. The DNA of the CDR3 is TGCGCCAGCAGCTTGGTCCCAGCAGATACGCAGTATTTT. The chain joins TRBV5-1 to TRBJ2-1; D is unresolved. The DNA end favors TRBJ2-3, so the J call may be wrong. Germline CDR1 and CDR2: SGHRS and YFSETQ. The CDR3 length is 13 residues.

The chain carries TRBV5-6 and TRBJ2-4; D unresolved. The end of the DNA is better explained by TRBJ2-1, so the J call may be wrong. This CDR3 is 13 amino acids long. Germline loops: CDR1 SGHDT, CDR2 YYEEEE. The CDR3 here is CASSLWKYNEQFF. The CDR3 nucleotides read TGTGCCAGCAGCTTGTGGAAGTACAATGAGCAGTTCTTC.

The rearrangement uses TRBV7-4 and TRBJ1-6, with D unresolved. Germline assignment: CDR1 SGHVT and CDR2 SQSDAQ. V lost 2 bases and J 9 bases, leaving 11 bases between the germline ends. The CDR3 runs 14 residues. As DNA, the CDR3 is TGTGCCAGCAGCTTAAATTCAGGCGGTTCACCCCTCCACTTT. This translates into CASSLNSGGSPLHF.

J is TRBJ2-5 and V is TRBV7-2; 8 bases align to TRBD1. Gene TRBJ2-1 matches the end of the DNA better, so the J call may be wrong. The germline V gene has CDR1 SGHTA and CDR2 FQGNSA. This CDR3 is 15 amino acids long. The chain's CDR3 is CASSKDRVAYNEQFF. CDR3 in DNA: TGTGCCAGCAGCAAGGACAGGGTGGCCTACAATGAGCAGTTCTTC.

By share, this clonotype ranks as medium-sized. This rearrangement joins TRBV9 to TRBJ2-2; 9 bases map to TRBD2. Germline V lookup: CDR1 SGDLS, CDR2 YYNGEE. This CDR3 contains 16 residues. Unmatched junction bases numbered 4, after V lost 0 bases and J lost 4 bases. The CDR3 loop is CASSVVGSGGTGELFF. Here the CDR3 DNA reads TGTGCCAGCAGCGTAGTTGGTAGCGGGGGCACCGGGGAGCTGTTTTTT.

The chain links TRBV12-3 or TRBV12-4 to TRBJ1-4; D may be TRBD1 (5 bases). V was trimmed by 5 bases and J by 8 bases, leaving 15 bases between them. The CDR3 spans 14 residues. In DNA form, the CDR3 reads TGTGCCAGCAGTCCACGGGACCGGACGGAAAAACTGTTTTTT. This translates into CASSPRDRTEKLFF.

CDR3 in amino acids: CASSLSSGSPHEQYF. In DNA form, the CDR3 reads TGTGCCAGCAGCTTGAGTAGCGGGAGTCCCCACGAGCAGTACTTC. This chain joins TRBV7-6 and TRBJ2-5, with 9 bases identical to TRBD2. TRBJ2-7 matches the DNA end more closely, so the J call is doubtful. This CDR3 has 15 residues. CDR1 and CDR2 (germline): SGHVS, FNYEAQ.

In its sample, this clonotype was seen a few times. This chain links TRBV11-1 with TRBJ2-5; 8 nucleotides line up with TRBD2. TRBJ2-1 matches the DNA end more closely, so the J call is doubtful. From germline, CDR1 is SGHAT and CDR2 FQDESV (reference sequence). This CDR3 spans 18 amino acids. The CDR3 region has the DNA TGTGCCAGCAGCTTTAGGGGGTTGCGCGGGGGGTCCTACAATGAGCAGTTCTTC. It codes for CASSFRGLRGGSYNEQFF.

This clonotype was detected many times. The chain recombines TRBV20-1 with TRBJ2-3; a possible D gene is TRBD2 (6 bases). The tail of the sequence fits TRBJ2-7 better, so the J call may be wrong. The germline gives CDR1 DFQATT, CDR2 SNEGSKA (reference sequence). The CDR3 contains 13 residues. The CDR3 region is CSLGGRERYEQYF. Here the CDR3 DNA reads TGCAGTCTGGGTGGACGGGAGAGGTACGAGCAGTACTTC.

The V call is TRBV7-8, the J call TRBJ2-5; 7 bases fit TRBD1. The germline V gene has CDR1 SGHVS and CDR2 FQNEAQ. Trimming cost V 3 bases and J 11 bases; bases outside gene matches: 15. There are 15 residues in the CDR3. The CDR3 DNA is TGTGCCAGCAGCTTCCGGGACAGCCCGTCCAATGAGCAGTACTTC. Its protein is CASSFRDSPSNEQYF.

V gene TRBV7-2 combines with J gene TRBJ2-1; TRBD2 matches 7 bases. V gave up 10 bases and J gave up 2 bases; unmatched junction bases: 8. Germline V gene lookup returns CDR1 SGHTA and CDR2 FQGNSA. The CDR3 length is 14 residues. The CDR3 DNA is TGTGCCACCAATAGCGGGTGGCCCTACAATGAGCAGTTCTTC. Protein sequence: CATNSGWPYNEQFF.

At least ten counts were recorded for this clonotype. This CDR3 is CASNTGFSGNTIYF. As DNA, the CDR3 is TGTGCCAGCAATACAGGGTTCTCTGGAAACACCATATATTTT. V is TRBV28 and J is TRBJ1-3, with D perhaps TRBD1 (6 bases). V lost 7 bases and J lost 0, with 10 bases in between. Germline CDR1 MDHEN, CDR2 SYDVKM. The CDR3 sequence is 14 residues long.

This clonotype was counted ten times or more. The CDR3 nucleotides read TGCGCCAGCAGCTTGGCCGGCGGTACAGGGGGCCTCGCGAACACCGGGGAGCTGTTTTTT. This codes for CASSLAGGTGGLANTGELFF. The chain couples TRBV5-1 to TRBJ2-2, with 9 bases that match TRBD1. This CDR3 has 20 residues. Per the germline V gene, CDR1 is SGHRS and CDR2 is YFSETQ. The V gene end was trimmed by 0 bases and the J gene end by 0 bases; junction bases not matched to a gene: 12.

The gene calls are TRBV6-6 and TRBJ2-3; maybe TRBD1 (6 bases). The germline V gene has CDR1 MNHNY and CDR2 SVGAGI (reference sequence). Trimming left V 0 bases short and J 4 bases short, with 11 bases between. This CDR3 has 15 residues. For the CDR3, the DNA is TGTGCCAGCAGTTACTCCTGGGGGCGGGCAGATACGCAGTATTTT. Translating gives CASSYSWGRADTQYF.

This clonotype was detected ten times or more. The chain combines TRBV10-3 with TRBJ2-7, with a weak D call TRBD1 (5 bases). CDR3 length: 14 residues. CDR1 is ENHRY, CDR2 SYGVKD, per germline. Deletions cut 6 bases from V and 2 bases from J, with 14 bases between. CDR3 sequence: CAISLPDSTYEQYF. The CDR3, as DNA: TGTGCCATCAGCCTACCCGACAGCACCTACGAGCAGTACTTC.

This clonotype is large. The chain employs TRBV12-3 or TRBV12-4 and TRBJ1-1; D unresolved. CDR3 size: 12 residues. The V and J ends lost 6 bases and 6 bases respectively, with 11 bases between them. Written as DNA, the CDR3 is TGTGCCAGCAGCCCCAAGGTGTCTGAAGCTTTCTTT. Protein sequence: CASSPKVSEAFF.

Worth noting for this clonotype: One end of the junction fails to match germline, which may point to a read error. The chain carries TRBV7-2 and TRBJ1-2, with D possibly TRBD1 on 5 matching bases. The J call is uncertain, as TRBJ2-7 better fits the DNA end. In germline, CDR1 is SGHTA, CDR2 FQGNSA. There are 13 residues in the CDR3. CDR3 residues: CPSSLGARYEQYF. The CDR3 nucleotides read TGTCCCAGCAGCCTAGGGGCGCGTTACGAGCAGTACTTC.

The rearrangement uses TRBV24-1 and TRBJ2-5; 9 nucleotides align to TRBD2. The junction had 5 bases not matched to a gene; V was cut back by 7 bases and J by 0 bases. This CDR3 spans 15 amino acids. Germline V lookup: CDR1 KGHDR, CDR2 SFDVKD. The CDR3 sequence is CATSERTSDQETQYF. CDR3 nucleotides: TGTGCCACCAGCGAGAGGACTAGCGACCAAGAGACCCAGTACTTC.